These 24 T cell receptor beta chains originate from one sample sequenced in a study of human T cells and chemical hapten exposure (dated by TCRdb to the early 2020s). Receptor amplification or capture employed RACE. Sequenced on a NextSeq 500. TCRdb passed the public sequencing reads through fastp at Q25 and MiXCR, retaining productive beta sequences. CDR3 protein duplicates are merged, each entry listing the most common genes and DNA. The sample records about 57,000 distinct CDR3 sequences, about 9.3% of which are singletons. Roughly 15% of the sample is in the top ten clones. Interpreted using the paper, the time point label stands for: patch test 1, 2 weeks after DPC sensitization. The treatment or condition label on this specimen signifies: therapeutic diphenylcyclopropenone sensitization with weekly scalp DPC. The sequenced sample was whole blood, obtained in connection with sensitization to the hapten diphenylcyclopropenone (DPC). These TCRs come from a woman aged 40 to 50 with alopecia areata. Some clones in this sample may be carry-over from other donors' samples.

This clonotype was seen repeatedly, ten times or more. V is TRBV18 and J is TRBJ2-7, with 13 bases matching TRBD2. The ends lost 9 bases at V and 4 bases at J; junction bases unmatched: 6. The CDR3 loop spans 14 amino acids. Germline V lookup: CDR1 KGHSH, CDR2 LQKENI. CDR3 DNA: TGTGCCAGTTCGCCGGGACTAGCGGGGTACGAGCAGTACTTC. It yields the protein CASSPGLAGYEQYF.

This clonotype was detected many times. The V gene is TRBV29-1, the J gene TRBJ2-1, with TRBD2 identical over 8 bases. This CDR3 contains 12 residues. The germline V gene encodes CDR1 SQVTM and CDR2 ANQGSEA. The junction had 3 bases not matched to a gene; V was cut back by 1 base and J by 10 bases. The CDR3 sequence: CSVEGQRGEQFF. In DNA form, the CDR3 reads TGCAGCGTTGAAGGGCAGCGGGGGGAGCAGTTCTTC.

The table lists this clonotype with many counts. The genes are TRBV20-1 and TRBJ1-5, with 10 bases identical to TRBD1. The V gene end was trimmed by 0 bases and the J gene end by 5 bases; junction bases not matched to a gene: 7. CDR1 is DFQATT and CDR2 is SNEGSKA in the germline V gene (reference sequence). CDR3 length equals 16 residues. The CDR3: CSARDTGTGVYQPQHF. CDR3 DNA: TGCAGTGCTAGAGATACGGGGACAGGGGTATATCAGCCCCAGCATTTT.

For this clonotype: The germline gene is not matched at one end of the junction; a read error may be the cause. In DNA form, the CDR3 reads TGCGTCAGCAGCCAAGATACAGAAAACATTCAGTACTTC. This sequence encodes CVSSQDTENIQYF. V gene TRBV4-1 combines with J gene TRBJ2-4; D ambiguous. The CDR3 sequence is 13 residues long. Germline V gene sequence: CDR1 MGHRA, CDR2 YSYEKL.

This clonotype was observed at least ten times. V is TRBV7-9 and J is TRBJ1-2, with unresolved D. The CDR3 totals 14 residues. Germline CDR1 is SEHNR and CDR2 is FQNEAQ (reference sequence). V shed 1 base and J shed 4 bases, with 10 bases lying between them. The CDR3 reads CASSLVQLSYGYTF. For the CDR3, the DNA is TGTGCCAGCAGCTTAGTGCAACTCTCCTATGGCTACACCTTC.

This clonotype has a handful of counts. The chain is built from TRBV27 and TRBJ1-5; D might be TRBD1 (5 bases). V lost 3 bases and J lost 6, with 15 bases in between. Germline CDR1 MNHEY, CDR2 SMNVEV (reference sequence). This CDR3 comprises 15 residues. The CDR3, as DNA: TGTGCCAGCAGTTTCGCAGGGACCCCCAGTCAGCCCCAGCATTTT. Its protein product is CASSFAGTPSQPQHF.

This clonotype was recorded many times. This sequence joins TRBV7-8 and TRBJ1-6; maybe TRBD1 (5 bases). The CDR3 has 16 residues. CDR1 is SGHVS, CDR2 FQNEAQ, per germline. V was trimmed by 1 base and J by 6 bases, leaving 13 bases between them. CDR3 DNA: TGTGCCAGCAGCTTAGTTCCCCCGGGGGTTAATTCACCCCTCCACTTT. Translation: CASSLVPPGVNSPLHF.

This clonotype came up many times. The CDR3 loop is CASSPFGGHEQYF. CDR3 coding DNA: TGTGCCAGCAGCCCATTCGGGGGCCACGAGCAGTACTTC. The J gene is TRBJ2-7, the V gene TRBV14; tentatively, D is TRBD1 or TRBD2 (6 bases each). The germline gives CDR1 SGHDN, CDR2 FVKESK. Trimming stripped 4 bases from V and 5 bases from J, with 12 bases between. The CDR3 runs 13 residues.

This clonotype has a count of ten or more. V gene TRBV4-1 combines with J gene TRBJ1-1; D call uncertain. The CDR3 spans 16 residues. Trimming removed 3 bases from V and 1 base from J, with 15 bases in between. CDR1 and CDR2 from the germline V gene are MGHRA and YSYEKL. In DNA, the CDR3 is TGCGCCAGCAGCCATGCTGTGGGCAGGACGAACACTGAAGCTTTCTTT. Translated, it gives CASSHAVGRTNTEAFF.

The sample holds a few counts of this clonotype. The chain recombines TRBV12-3 or TRBV12-4 with TRBJ2-7; 10 bases are shared with TRBD1. Trimming cost V 6 bases and J 4 bases; bases outside gene matches: 12. CDR3 length: 16 residues. The CDR3 bases are TGTGCCAGCAGCCTACCCCTAGACAGGGGGCAATACGAGCAGTACTTC. Amino acids: CASSLPLDRGQYEQYF.

This clonotype was seen only a few times. The chain uses TRBV3-1 and TRBJ2-7, with D unresolved. Trimming pared 1 base from V and 6 bases from J, leaving 10 bases between. The CDR3 has 13 residues. CDR1 LGHDT and CDR2 YNNKEL come from the germline V gene (reference sequence). Here the CDR3 DNA reads TGTGCCAGCAGCCAAGGCATCCTCGGCGAGCAGTACTTC. Translated: CASSQGILGEQYF.

Ten or more counts support this clonotype. CDR3: CASSSRYEQYF. The CDR3 DNA sequence: TGTGCCAGCAGTTCCCGCTACGAGCAGTACTTC. The rearrangement links TRBV28 to TRBJ2-7; D unresolved. The CDR3 is 11 amino acids. Germline CDR1 MDHEN, CDR2 SYDVKM. V was cut by 4 bases and J by 3 bases, with 4 bases left in between.

This clonotype was seen ten or more times. The chain employs TRBV5-1 and TRBJ1-2; D call uncertain. The CDR3 is 16 residues long. V lost 0 bases and J 4 bases, leaving 16 bases between the germline ends. The germline V gene encodes CDR1 SGHRS and CDR2 YFSETQ. Here the CDR3 reads CASSLGTADQAYGYTF. CDR3 nucleotide sequence: TGCGCCAGCAGCTTGGGGACGGCTGATCAAGCCTATGGCTACACCTTC.

This clonotype was detected many times. The chain links TRBV5-1 to TRBJ2-5; a weak D match, TRBD1 (5 bases). This CDR3 contains 13 residues. V lost 2 bases, J lost 7 bases, and 12 bases lay in between. Germline V gene sequence: CDR1 SGHRS, CDR2 YFSETQ. This CDR3 reads CASSLQDVGTQYF. CDR3 nucleotides: TGCGCCAGCAGCTTACAGGACGTTGGGACCCAGTACTTC.

This clonotype was observed a handful of times. The chain carries TRBV14 and TRBJ1-6, with 9 bases identical to TRBD1. Germline CDR1 and CDR2: SGHDN and FVKESK. This CDR3 contains 15 residues. V trimming: 4 bases; J trimming: 8 bases; junction bases outside the gene matches: 6. The CDR3, as DNA: TGTGCCAGCAGCCTGTACAGGGGGCCTGATTCACCCCTCCACTTT. The encoded protein is CASSLYRGPDSPLHF.

This clonotype has only a few counts. This sequence joins TRBV6-1 and TRBJ2-2, with a tentative D call TRBD1 (6 bases). Germline V gives CDR1 MNHNS, CDR2 SASEGT. Trimming took 6 bases from V and 6 from J, leaving 20 bases between them. The CDR3 runs to 16 residues. CDR3 loop: CASRQQPGQGAGELFF. Written as DNA, the CDR3 is TGTGCCAGCAGGCAGCAACCGGGACAAGGGGCCGGGGAGCTGTTTTTT.

Ten or more counts support this clonotype. The chain has TRBV5-5 and TRBJ2-1, with D hard to call. Trimming took off 4 bases at V and 0 bases at J, with 14 bases between the two ends. Germline V gene lookup returns CDR1 SGHKS and CDR2 YYEKEE (reference sequence). The CDR3 sequence is 16 residues long. CDR3: CASSPELRFSYNEQFF. The CDR3 DNA follows: TGTGCCAGCAGCCCGGAACTCAGATTCTCCTACAATGAGCAGTTCTTC.

This clonotype was picked up a small number of times. CDR3 protein: CASSLGMANTGELFF. The DNA of the CDR3 is TGTGCCAGCAGCCTGGGGATGGCGAACACCGGGGAGCTGTTTTTT. This chain links TRBV7-6 with TRBJ2-2; D unresolved. In germline, CDR1 is SGHVS, CDR2 FNYEAQ. CDR3 length: 15 residues. The V gene lost 5 bases and the J gene lost 0 bases, with 10 bases spanning the gap.

In this sample, this clonotype turned up a few times. Germline and junction disagree at one end, which may indicate a read error. J is TRBJ2-3 and V is TRBV29-1; possibly TRBD2 for D (5 bases). This CDR3 is 12 amino acids long. Germline CDR1 is SQVTM and CDR2 is ANQGSEA. In DNA, the CDR3 is TGCAGCTTTGAGGGTAGCACAGATACGCAGTATTTT. Translated: CSFEGSTDTQYF.

This clonotype was recorded many times. CDR3 residues: CASSLVGPDTQYF. CDR3 nucleotides: TGTGCCAGCAGCTTAGTTGGGCCAGATACGCAGTATTTT. The V and J genes are TRBV7-6 and TRBJ2-3; D is unresolved. Looked up from germline, CDR1 is SGHVS and CDR2 is FNYEAQ. CDR3 length equals 13 residues. With 1 base removed from V and 4 bases from J, the gap between germline ends came to 6 bases.

The table lists this clonotype with many counts. The chain uses TRBV18 and TRBJ1-2; TRBD1 is a possible D gene (6 bases). V dropped 2 bases and J dropped 4 bases, with 11 bases sitting between them. Germline V gene data show CDR1 as KGHSH and CDR2 as LQKENI. This CDR3 is built from 14 residues. CDR3 loop: CASSPNRDGYGYTF. In DNA, the CDR3 is TGTGCCAGCTCACCAAACAGGGACGGCTATGGCTACACCTTC.

This clonotype appeared many times. V is TRBV6-2 or TRBV6-3 and J is TRBJ2-3, with TRBD1 identical over 9 bases. With V trimmed by 6 bases and J by 6 bases, 7 bases remained unmatched. Germline CDR1 is MNHEY and CDR2 is SVGEGT. The CDR3 is 14 amino acids. CDR3 residues: CASSRGQGSDTQYF. In DNA form, the CDR3 reads TGTGCCAGCAGCCGCGGACAGGGGTCGGATACGCAGTATTTT.

This chain joins TRBV5-1 and TRBJ1-2, with 7 nucleotides matching TRBD1. J was trimmed by 4 bases and V by 4 bases; bases with no gene match: 4. CDR3 length equals 13 residues. Germline CDR1 reads SGHRS; CDR2 reads YFSETQ. The CDR3 nucleotides are TGCGCCAGCAGCGGGACAGAAATCTATGGCTACACCTTC. The encoded protein is CASSGTEIYGYTF.

This clonotype was observed at least ten times. This chain uses TRBV9 with TRBJ1-6; D not certain. The germline CDR1 and CDR2 sequences are SGDLS and YYNGEE. The length of the CDR3 is 14 residues. V lost 2 bases to trimming and J lost 6 bases, with 9 bases between them. The CDR3, as DNA: TGTGCCAGCAGCGTCGCCCGAGCTAATTCACCCCTCCACTTT. Translated: CASSVARANSPLHF.